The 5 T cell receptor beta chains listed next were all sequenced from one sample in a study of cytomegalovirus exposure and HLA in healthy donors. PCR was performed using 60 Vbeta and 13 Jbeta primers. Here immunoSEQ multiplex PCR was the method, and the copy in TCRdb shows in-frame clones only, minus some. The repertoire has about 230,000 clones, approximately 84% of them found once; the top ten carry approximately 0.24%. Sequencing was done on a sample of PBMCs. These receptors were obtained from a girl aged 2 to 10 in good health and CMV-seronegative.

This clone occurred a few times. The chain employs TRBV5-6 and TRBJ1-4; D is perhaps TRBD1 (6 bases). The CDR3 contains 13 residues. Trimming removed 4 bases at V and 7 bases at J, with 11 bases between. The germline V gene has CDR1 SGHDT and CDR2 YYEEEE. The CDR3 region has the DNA TGTGCCAGCAGCGCCTACAGGGCTGAAAAACTGTTTTTT. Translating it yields CASSAYRAEKLFF.

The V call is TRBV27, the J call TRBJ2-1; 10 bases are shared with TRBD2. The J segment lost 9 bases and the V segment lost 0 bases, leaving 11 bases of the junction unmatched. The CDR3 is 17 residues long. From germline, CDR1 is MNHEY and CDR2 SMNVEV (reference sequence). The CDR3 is CASSLSPASGRRGEQFF. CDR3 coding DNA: TGTGCCAGCAGTTTATCGCCCGCTAGCGGGAGAAGAGGTGAGCAGTTCTTC.

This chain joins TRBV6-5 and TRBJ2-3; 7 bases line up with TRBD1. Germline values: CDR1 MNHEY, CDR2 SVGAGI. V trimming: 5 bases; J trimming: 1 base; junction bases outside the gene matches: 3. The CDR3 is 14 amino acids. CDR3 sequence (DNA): TGTGCCAGCAGTCTTCAGGGGGGCACAGATACGCAGTATTTT. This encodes CASSLQGGTDTQYF.

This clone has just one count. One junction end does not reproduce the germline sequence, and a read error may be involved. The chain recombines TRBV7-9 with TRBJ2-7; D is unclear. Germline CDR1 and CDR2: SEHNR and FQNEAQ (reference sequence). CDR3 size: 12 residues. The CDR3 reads CSSSQPAYEQYF. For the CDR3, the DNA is TGTTCCAGCAGCCAACCCGCGTACGAGCAGTACTTC. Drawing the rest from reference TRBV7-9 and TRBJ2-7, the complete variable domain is DTGVSQNPRHKITKRGQNVTFRCDPISEHNRLYWYRQTLGQGPEFLTYFQNEAQLEKSRLLSDRFSAERPKGSFSTLEIQRTEQGDSAMYLCSSSQPAYEQYFGPGTRLTVT.

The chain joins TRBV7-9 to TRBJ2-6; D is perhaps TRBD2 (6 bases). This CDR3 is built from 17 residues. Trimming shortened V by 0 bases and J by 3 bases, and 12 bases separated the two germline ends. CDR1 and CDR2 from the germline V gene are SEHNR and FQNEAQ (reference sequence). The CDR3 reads CASSLAGRIGGANVLTF. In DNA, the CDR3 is TGTGCCAGCAGCTTAGCAGGGAGGATCGGTGGGGCCAACGTCCTGACTTTC.